This record covers a single TCR beta chain. This record comes from a study of control samples from healthy donors and cancer patients. The table came from immunoSEQ multiplex PCR; TCRdb's copy has only in-frame clones and leaves some out. The sample gives fewer than 70,000 clones, 75% to 90% of which show up once; about 3% is in the top ten. Germline-derived CDR1 and CDR2 are SEHNR and FQNEAQ (reference sequence). V lost 5 bases and J lost 6; bases outside the gene matches: 6. The length of the CDR3 is 15 residues. The chain carries TRBV7-9 and TRBJ2-2, with 10 bases identical to TRBD2. Sequenced: PBMCs. This receptor was identified in a woman between 45 and 65 years old with lung cancer. CDR3 nucleotide sequence: TGTGCCAGCAGCCCCAAAAGCGGGGGGGCCGGGGAGCTGTTTTTT. Translation gives CASSPKSGGAGELFF. Looking up the rest from reference TRBV7-9 and TRBJ2-2 gives the full variable domain: DTGVSQNPRHKITKRGQNVTFRCDPISEHNRLYWYRQTLGQGPEFLTYFQNEAQLEKSRLLSDRFSAERPKGSFSTLEIQRTEQGDSAMYLCASSPKSGGAGELFFGEGSRLTVL.